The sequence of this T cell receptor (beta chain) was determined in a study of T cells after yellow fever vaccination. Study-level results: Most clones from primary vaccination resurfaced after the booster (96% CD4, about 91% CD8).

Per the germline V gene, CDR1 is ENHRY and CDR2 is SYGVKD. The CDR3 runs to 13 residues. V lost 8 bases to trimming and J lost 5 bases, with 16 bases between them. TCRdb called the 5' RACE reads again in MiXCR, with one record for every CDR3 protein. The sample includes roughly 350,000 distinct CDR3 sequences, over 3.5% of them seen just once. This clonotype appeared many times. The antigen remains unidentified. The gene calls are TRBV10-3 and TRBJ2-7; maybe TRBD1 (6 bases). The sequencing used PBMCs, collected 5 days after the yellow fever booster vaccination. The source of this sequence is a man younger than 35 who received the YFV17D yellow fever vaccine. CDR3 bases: TGTGCCATCTCCCGTGGGGGCGTCGACGAGCAGTACTTC. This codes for CAISRGGVDEQYF.